A selection of T cell receptor beta chains follows, all from one sample in a study of T cell repertoires in cytomegalovirus infection. Their target antigens are unknown. Via MiXCR, TCRdb re-called the reads, giving one row per CDR3 protein. The data contain about 83,000 distinct CDR3 sequences, less than 30% of them singletons. Sequenced material: CD8+ T cells from cultured PBMCs, taken from culture after CMV antigen stimulation. The receptors were sampled from a human donor in good health (CMV status not recorded). Some clones in this sample may be carry-over from other donors' samples. Both conserved end residues are part of each CDR3. Fields, in order: V gene, J gene, clone size, D gene, CDR3 protein, CDR3 DNA. The D gene is left open where the match is weak. Clone size is given for some rows only: seen once, a few or many times, or a class if the clone is expanded.

TRBV12-3/TRBV12-4	TRBJ2-3	-	-	CASSLGGQQDTQYF	TGTGCCAGCAGTTTAGGTGGACAGCAAGATACGCAGTATTTT
TRBV12-3/TRBV12-4	TRBJ2-2	-	-	CASSPSGGPTGELFF	TGTGCCAGCAGTCCCAGTGGGGGGCCCACCGGGGAGCTGTTTTTT
TRBV7-7	TRBJ1-5	few	-	CASSITPDQPQHF	TGTGCCAGCAGCATCACGCCCGATCAGCCCCAGCATTTT
TRBV19	TRBJ2-1	few	-	CASSIDGGLYNEQFF	TGTGCCAGTAGTATAGATGGGGGACTGTACAATGAGCAGTTCTTC
TRBV19	TRBJ1-3	-	-	CASSVVLSSVLSGNTIYF	TGTGCCAGTAGTGTAGTCCTCTCCTCCGTGCTCTCTGGAAACACCATATATTTT
TRBV20-1	TRBJ1-6	few	-	CSARAPWDGYNSPLHF	TGCAGTGCCCGCGCTCCCTGGGACGGTTATAATTCACCCCTCCACTTT
TRBV15	TRBJ1-2	many	TRBD1	CATSRGMGQEDYGYTF	TGTGCCACCAGCAGAGGCATGGGACAGGAGGACTATGGCTACACCTTC
TRBV28	TRBJ1-2	-	-	CASSPPERTFYGYTF	TGTGCCAGCAGTCCCCCAGAGAGAACCTTCTATGGCTACACCTTC
TRBV19	TRBJ2-1	few	-	CASAGEGGSYNEQFF	TGTGCCAGTGCCGGTGAAGGGGGCTCCTACAATGAGCAGTTCTTC
TRBV3-1	TRBJ2-3	few	-	CASSQTRGSGDTQYF	TGTGCCAGCAGCCAGACCCGGGGGAGCGGGGATACGCAGTATTTT
TRBV7-3	TRBJ1-2	many	-	CASSPTTSANYGYTF	TGTGCCAGCAGCCCCACAACCAGCGCTAACTATGGCTACACCTTC
TRBV7-6	TRBJ2-1	-	-	CASSSNLGRDNEQFF	TGTGCCAGCAGCTCCAACCTCGGTCGGGACAATGAGCAGTTCTTC
TRBV4-1	TRBJ1-2	-	-	CASSQDPGSRGYGYTF	TGCGCCAGCAGCCAAGATCCGGGATCCCGGGGCTATGGCTACACCTTC
TRBV6-5	TRBJ2-5	few	-	CASSPDLGAETQYF	TGTGCCAGCAGTCCCGACCTGGGCGCGGAGACCCAGTACTTC
TRBV28	TRBJ1-1	-	-	CASRQLRVGKNTEAFF	TGTGCCAGCAGGCAGCTGAGGGTCGGGAAGAACACTGAAGCTTTCTTT
TRBV7-2	TRBJ2-3	many	-	CASSLGGITTDTQYF	TGTGCCAGCAGCTTAGGGGGCATCACCACAGATACGCAGTATTTT
TRBV19	TRBJ1-6	-	-	CASSTRGSADSYNSPLHF	TGTGCCAGTAGTACCCGGGGGTCCGCGGACTCCTATAATTCACCCCTCCACTTT
TRBV12-3/TRBV12-4	TRBJ2-1	many	-	CASSFRRLWLDEQFF	TGTGCCAGCAGTTTTCGGAGGTTGTGGCTAGATGAGCAGTTCTTC
TRBV7-3	TRBJ2-7	few	TRBD1	CASSSVGQAGEQYF	TGTGCCAGCAGCTCAGTGGGACAGGCCGGCGAGCAGTACTTC
TRBV6-5	TRBJ2-3	-	-	CASSYGWATDTQYF	TGTGCCAGCAGTTACGGGTGGGCGACAGATACGCAGTATTTT
TRBV7-2	TRBJ1-4	-	-	CASSRYGIPSSNEKLFF	TGTGCCAGCAGCCGTTACGGGATCCCTTCGTCTAATGAAAAACTGTTTTTT
TRBV7-9	TRBJ2-7	-	TRBD2	CASSTGTSGGLYEQYF	TGTGCCAGCAGCACCGGGACTAGCGGGGGCCTCTACGAGCAGTACTTC
TRBV5-1	TRBJ1-1	many	-	CASSLGGGFMTLGNTEAFF	TGCGCCAGCAGCTTGGGCGGAGGATTTATGACTTTGGGGAACACTGAAGCTTTCTTT
TRBV12-3/TRBV12-4	TRBJ2-5	-	TRBD2	CASSSRGEETQYF	TGTGCCAGCAGTTCCCGGGGGGAAGAGACCCAGTACTTC
TRBV5-1	TRBJ1-2	few	-	CASSSGGGGWGYTF	TGCGCCAGCAGCTCCGGAGGAGGTGGTTGGGGCTACACCTTC
TRBV5-6	TRBJ1-6	many	-	CASSLRRDTYNSPLHF	TGTGCCAGCAGCTTGCGGCGGGATACCTATAATTCACCCCTCCACTTT
TRBV27	TRBJ2-1	-	TRBD2	CASSPLAGEDNEQFF	TGTGCCAGCAGTCCGCTTGCGGGGGAGGACAATGAGCAGTTCTTC
TRBV28	TRBJ2-7	-	-	CASTSPSPDEQYF	TGTGCCAGCACCTCTCCAAGCCCCGACGAGCAGTACTTC
TRBV7-6	TRBJ1-2	-	TRBD1	CASSVQGAGGYTF	TGTGCCAGCAGCGTACAGGGGGCTGGTGGCTACACCTTC
TRBV13	TRBJ2-3	-	-	CASSPLRDQAWDTQYF	TGTGCCAGCAGCCCCCTCCGGGACCAAGCTTGGGATACGCAGTATTTT
TRBV6-1	TRBJ2-6	many	TRBD1	CASSSHRGAGANVLTF	TGTGCCAGCAGTTCACACAGGGGTGCTGGGGCCAACGTCCTGACTTTC
TRBV11-3	TRBJ1-1	few	-	CASSASPSGEAFF	TGTGCCAGCAGCGCCTCTCCGAGCGGTGAAGCTTTCTTT
TRBV28	TRBJ1-1	many	-	CATVGDPPEENTEAFF	TGTGCCACCGTAGGGGACCCCCCAGAGGAGAACACTGAAGCTTTCTTT
TRBV2	TRBJ2-1	few	TRBD2	CASSSGTSGAKRFF	TGTGCCAGCAGTTCCGGGACTAGCGGGGCCAAGCGGTTCTTC
TRBV9	TRBJ2-1	-	-	CASSGSDYNEQFF	TGTGCCAGCAGCGGGTCGGATTACAATGAGCAGTTCTTC